This TCR beta chain was retrieved from a study of T cell responses to AZD1222 COVID-19 vaccine. CDR3 length equals 13 residues. V was pared by 4 bases and J by 1 base, with 9 bases between. The germline V gene has CDR1 SGHRS and CDR2 YFSETQ. Generated by immunoSEQ multiplex PCR, the TCRdb table keeps only in-frame clones and is missing some. The table includes about 180,000 clones, just over 85% detected once. The origin of this receptor is an adult who received the AZD1222 COVID-19 vaccine. The V and J genes are TRBV5-1 and TRBJ2-7; D gene uncertain. The specimen was peripheral blood, collected 28 days after the second AZD1222 dose. CDR3 in amino acids: CASSKDGSYEQYF. The CDR3 DNA sequence: TGCGCCAGCAGCAAGGACGGTTCCTACGAGCAGTACTTC.